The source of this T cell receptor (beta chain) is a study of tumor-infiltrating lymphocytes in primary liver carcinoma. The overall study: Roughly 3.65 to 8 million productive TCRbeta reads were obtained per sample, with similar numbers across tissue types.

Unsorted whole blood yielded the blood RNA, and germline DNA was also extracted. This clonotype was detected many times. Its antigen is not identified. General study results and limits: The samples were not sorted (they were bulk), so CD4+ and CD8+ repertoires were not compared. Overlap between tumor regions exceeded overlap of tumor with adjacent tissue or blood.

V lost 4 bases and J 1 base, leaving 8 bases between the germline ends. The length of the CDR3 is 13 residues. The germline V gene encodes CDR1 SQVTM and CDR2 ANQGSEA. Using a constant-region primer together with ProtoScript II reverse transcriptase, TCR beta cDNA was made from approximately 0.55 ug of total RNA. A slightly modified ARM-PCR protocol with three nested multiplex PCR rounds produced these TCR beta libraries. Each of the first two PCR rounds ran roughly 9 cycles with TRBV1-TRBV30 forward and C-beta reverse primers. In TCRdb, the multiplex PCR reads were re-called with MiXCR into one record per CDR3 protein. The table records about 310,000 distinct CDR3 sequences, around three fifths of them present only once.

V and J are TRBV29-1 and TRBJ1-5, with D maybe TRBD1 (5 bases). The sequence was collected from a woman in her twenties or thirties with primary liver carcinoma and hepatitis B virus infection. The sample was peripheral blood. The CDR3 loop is CSVGDQSNQPQHF. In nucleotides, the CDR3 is TGCAGCGTTGGGGACCAAAGCAATCAGCCCCAGCATTTT.